Sequencing of this T cell receptor beta chain was carried out in a study of blood T cell repertoires in COVID-19. Across the study: Sites across the United States, Italy and Spain contributed samples from acute and convalescent COVID-19. T cells, B-cell-depleted T cells, or PBMCs supplied cDNA or gDNA.

Germline V gene data show CDR1 as LNHNV and CDR2 as YYDKDF (reference sequence). Trimming cost V 3 bases and J 3 bases, with 6 bases left between them. The CDR3 is 13 amino acids. Per the study methods: Reference gene primer amplification yielded estimated nucleated cell counts. Only in-frame clones appear in the TCRdb table, and some are missing; sequencing was by immunoSEQ multiplex PCR. From that table come the V and J calls and clone size; the DNA was used to work out D and trimming. The data contain 250,000 to 300,000 clones, 80% to 90% of them singletons. The clonotype was recovered from a young man with active or convalescent COVID-19. This sequence joins TRBV15 and TRBJ1-5; D ambiguous. Sequencing was carried out using peripheral blood. The CDR3 is CATSSEFNQPQHF. In DNA form, the CDR3 reads TGTGCCACCAGCAGCGAGTTCAATCAGCCCCAGCATTTT.